The T cell receptor (beta chain) described here comes from a study of blood T cell repertoires in COVID-19. This clone was detected a few times. Germline lookup yields CDR1 MGHRA and CDR2 YSYEKL. The CDR3 is 15 amino acids. Trimming at V came to 7 bases and at J to 2 bases, leaving 9 bases not matched to a gene. In the authors' methods: Reference gene primer amplification gave estimated nucleated cell counts. The protocol was immunoSEQ multiplex PCR, while the TCRdb copy is restricted to in-frame clones and leaves out a portion. V, J and clone size reflect that table, while D and trimming were determined from the DNA. This sample has about 100,000 clones, with 55% to 75% found just once.

This TCR came from a woman aged 40 to 55 with acute or convalescent COVID-19. The specimen was peripheral blood. V gene TRBV4-1 combines with J gene TRBJ1-2; 8 bases match TRBD1. CDR3 sequence reads: CASTSMTGANYGYTF. The CDR3 nucleotides are TGCGCCAGCACCTCAATGACAGGGGCAAACTATGGCTACACCTTC.